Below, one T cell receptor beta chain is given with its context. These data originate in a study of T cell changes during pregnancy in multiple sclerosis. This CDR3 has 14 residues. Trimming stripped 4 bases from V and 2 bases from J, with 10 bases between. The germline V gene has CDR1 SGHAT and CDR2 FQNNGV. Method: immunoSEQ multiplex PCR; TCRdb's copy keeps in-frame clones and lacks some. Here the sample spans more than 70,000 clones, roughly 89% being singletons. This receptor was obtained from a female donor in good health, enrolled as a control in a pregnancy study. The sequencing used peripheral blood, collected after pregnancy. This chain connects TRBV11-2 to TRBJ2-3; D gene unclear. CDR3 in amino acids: CASSWRLATDTQYF. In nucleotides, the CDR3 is TGTGCCAGCAGCTGGAGACTCGCCACAGATACGCAGTATTTT.